This T cell receptor (beta chain) appears in the sequencing data of a study of CD8+CD57+ T cells in acquired aplastic anemia. Overall study: The mean DNA yield obtained from sorted CD4+ and CD8+ cells came to approximately 3 ug. The study's findings and limits: About 29 sequences, all CD8+ CDR3, were shared between patients and controls.

Comments on this clonotype: Its antigen remains unknown.

The length of the CDR3 is 16 residues. Trimming pared 0 bases from V and 7 bases from J, leaving 20 bases between. Germline V gene sequence: CDR1 SGDLS, CDR2 YYNGEE. Sequencing was done on patients that had shown CD8+CD57+ cell expansion by flow cytometry. Everyone among the patients had severe acquired aplastic anemia. Patients were treatment-naive when blood was sampled. It was genomic DNA that served as the template for profiling TCR beta VDJ and CDR3. TCRdb redid the calling of the reads with MiXCR, one entry per CDR3 protein. The sample consists of about 260,000 distinct CDR3 sequences, roughly 80% of them appearing once.

The chain uses TRBV9 and TRBJ2-7; no firm D call. The source of this sequence is a human donor with aplastic anemia. Sequenced sample: sorted CD4+, CD8+, or CD8+CD57+ T cells (not recorded which) from PBMCs. This CDR3 is CASSVGSDTQCFEQYV. CDR3 sequence (DNA): TGTGCCAGCAGCGTAGGATCAGATACGCAGTGTTTTGAGCAGTACGTC.